Detailed here is one T cell receptor (beta chain). Its antigen is not identified. The same CDR3 arises from other DNA sequences in this sample as well. Naive CD8 cells were CD45RO-negative, positively selected for CCR7, excluding terminally differentiated effector memory CD45RA+ cells. The data are from a study of shared clonotypes between healthy human individuals. Study-wide context: A donor's plate count was three for CD4 naive and three for CD4 memory; CD8 naive had two and CD8 memory one. Study results and limitations: Investigators collected only blood, and repertoires in tissues likely differ. Researchers found naive subsets generally carried larger estimated richness than memory subsets.

This table comes from immunoSEQ multiplex PCR, and its TCRdb copy is limited to in-frame clones, with some not included. The sample carries nearly 2 million clones, roughly 95% recorded once. V dropped 3 bases and J dropped 0; count of bases not matched to a gene: 4. Germline V CDR1 and CDR2: LNHNV, YYDKDF (reference sequence). The CDR3 length is 15 residues. The receptor was isolated from a man in his late teens or twenties in good health. V gene TRBV15 combines with J gene TRBJ2-7; TRBD1 matches 8 bases. Sample: naive CD8+ T cells sorted from blood. The CDR3 loop is CATSSGTGGSYEQYF. CDR3 nucleotides: TGTGCCACCAGCAGCGGAACAGGGGGCTCCTACGAGCAGTACTTC.